The 22 T cell receptor beta chains below come from one sample, sequenced in a study of blood T cells in healthy people across ages. For the second PCR, which ran for about 6 to 12 cycles, a sample-barcoded 5' primer and a J-beta primer mix were used. TCRdb ran MiXCR on the 5' RACE reads and lists one entry per CDR3 protein. The sample yields 1,100,000 or so distinct CDR3 sequences, under 55% seen once. The specimen sequenced was blood. Source of these receptors: an older woman in good health.

This clonotype was seen a few times. The chain has TRBV27 and TRBJ2-7; 13 bases are shared with TRBD2. V was clipped by 0 bases and J by 12 bases; unmatched bases: 5. CDR1 and CDR2 from the germline V gene are MNHEY and SMNVEV (reference sequence). The CDR3 covers 14 residues. CDR3 sequence: CASSLSGLAGPSYF. DNA of the CDR3: TGTGCCAGCAGTTTATCGGGACTAGCGGGACCCTCGTACTTC.

This clonotype turned up a few times. The V gene is TRBV27, the J gene TRBJ2-7, with TRBD2 matching over 11 bases. The length of the CDR3 is 16 residues. Trimming removed 4 bases from V and 2 bases from J; junction bases left unmatched: 7. Germline V gene lookup returns CDR1 MNHEY and CDR2 SMNVEV (reference sequence). The CDR3 coding sequence is TGTGCCAGCAGTTCCCAAACTAGCGGGAGCCCCTACGAGCAGTACTTC. Its translation is CASSSQTSGSPYEQYF.

J is TRBJ2-7 and V is TRBV20-1; weak D call: TRBD1 (7 bases). The tail of the sequence fits TRBJ2-1 better, so the J call may be wrong. Germline loops: CDR1 DFQATT, CDR2 SNEGSKA (reference sequence). CDR3 length: 11 residues. CDR3 loop: CSAPQGGEQFF. The CDR3 DNA reads as TGCAGTGCCCCTCAGGGGGGTGAGCAGTTCTTC.

This clonotype appeared a single time. The gene calls are TRBV5-1 and TRBJ2-1; perhaps TRBD2 as D (6 bases). The ends were cut back, 4 bases at V and 2 bases at J, with 16 bases in the middle. Germline CDR1 and CDR2: SGHRS and YFSETQ. The CDR3 has 16 residues. The DNA for the CDR3 is TGCGCCAGCAGCGGGGGACTCAAGAGGGCCTACAATGAGCAGTTCTTC. Protein product: CASSGGLKRAYNEQFF. Using reference TRBV5-1 and TRBJ2-1 for the parts outside the CDR3, the full variable domain is KAGVTQTPRYLIKTRGQQVTLSCSPISGHRSVSWYQQTPGQGLQFLFEYFSETQRNKGNFPGRFSGRQFSNSRSEMNVSTLELGDSALYLCASSGGLKRAYNEQFFGPGTRLTVL.

This chain uses TRBV29-1 with TRBJ2-7; TRBD2 agrees at 12 bases. The CDR3 is 14 amino acids. In germline, CDR1 is SQVTM, CDR2 ANQGSEA. V was clipped by 6 bases and J by 4 bases; unmatched bases: 7. The CDR3 spells CSVKLGTSGYEQYF. In nucleotides, the CDR3 is TGCAGCGTCAAACTCGGGACTAGCGGGTACGAGCAGTACTTC.

The chain uses TRBV3-1 and TRBJ1-3, with D unresolved. The V gene's germline CDR1 is LGHDT and CDR2 YNNKEL (reference sequence). V was trimmed by 1 base and J by 0 bases, leaving 13 bases between them. The CDR3 loop spans 17 amino acids. Written as DNA, the CDR3 is TGTGCCAGCAGCCAAGCCGCGCAGGTGGTCTCTGGAAACACCATATATTTT. Translation gives CASSQAAQVVSGNTIYF.

There are a few counts of this clonotype. The gene calls are TRBV15 and TRBJ2-4, with 8 nucleotides matching TRBD1. The trim removed 5 bases at V and 9 bases at J, leaving 12 bases unmatched. There are 15 residues in the CDR3. The germline V gene has CDR1 LNHNV and CDR2 YYDKDF (reference sequence). DNA for the CDR3: TGTGCCACCAGCCTCGTCCAGGGGGCGATGGGCATTCAGTACTTC. Its translation: CATSLVQGAMGIQYF.

Only a few counts were recorded for this clonotype. A read error may explain this, as a much larger clone is one base away. This chain joins TRBV2 and TRBJ2-1; TRBD2 aligns across 12 bases. Germline CDR1 and CDR2: SNHLY and FYNNEI. The CDR3 loop spans 14 amino acids. The V segment lost 5 bases and the J segment 10 bases; nucleotides outside the gene matches: 6. The DNA of the CDR3 is TGTGCCAGCAGTTTGGGACTAGCGGGCAAGGAGCAGTTCTTC. This gives the protein CASSLGLAGKEQFF. The variable domain in full, completed from reference TRBV2 and TRBJ2-1, reads EPEVTQTPSHQVTQMGQEVILRCVPISNHLYFYWYRQILGQKVEFLVSFYNNEISEKSEIFDDQFSVERPDGSNFTLKIRSTKLEDSAMYFCASSLGLAGKEQFFGPGTRLTVL.

Points on this clonotype: The likely explanation is a read error, given a far larger clone one base away. The gene calls are TRBV11-2 and TRBJ2-7; D gene ambiguous. Deletions cut 11 bases from V and 3 bases from J, with 8 bases between. The CDR3 runs to 10 residues. Germline values: CDR1 SGHAT, CDR2 FQNNGV. The CDR3 is CAGGNYEQYF. The DNA of the CDR3 is TGTGCCGGCGGCAACTACGAGCAGTACTTC.

The chain carries TRBV7-2 and TRBJ2-3; D possibly corresponds to TRBD2 (6 bases). CDR3 length equals 20 residues. V lost 2 bases, J lost 4 bases, and 28 bases lay in between. Germline CDR1 SGHTA, CDR2 FQGNSA. The DNA of the CDR3 is TGTGCCAGCAGCTTAAGGTGGAGAGCCCCGGGAGTGTCCCGTCCAGATACGCAGTATTTT. Translation gives CASSLRWRAPGVSRPDTQYF.

In its sample, this clonotype was seen a few times. V and J are TRBV6-6 and TRBJ1-2; D gene uncertain. Germline V gene sequence: CDR1 MNHNY, CDR2 SVGAGI (reference sequence). The CDR3 runs to 13 residues. V lost 0 bases, J lost 7 bases, and 9 bases lay in between. CDR3 amino acids: CASSYSISSGYTF. The CDR3 bases are TGTGCCAGCAGTTACTCGATCTCTAGTGGCTACACCTTC.

This clonotype appeared a few times. One end of the junction fails to match germline, which may point to a read error. CDR3 protein: CASSPYSEQFF. CDR3 coding DNA: TGTGCCAGCAGCCCATACAGTGAGCAGTTCTTC. V and J are TRBV11-2 and TRBJ2-1; D is uncertain. This CDR3 contains 11 residues. Germline V CDR1 and CDR2: SGHAT, FQNNGV.

The gene calls are TRBV20-1 and TRBJ2-7, with a tentative D call TRBD1 (5 bases). V lost 4 bases and J lost 4, with 14 bases in between. CDR1 and CDR2 (germline): DFQATT, SNEGSKA (reference sequence). The CDR3 is 13 amino acids. CDR3 in DNA: TGCAGTGCTAATGCCCAGGGCCCATACGAGCAGTACTTC. It is translated as CSANAQGPYEQYF.

V gene TRBV29-1 combines with J gene TRBJ2-1; TRBD1 might be the D (6 bases). CDR3 length: 15 residues. The germline CDR1 and CDR2 sequences are SQVTM and ANQGSEA. Deletions cut 5 bases from V and 10 bases from J, with 24 bases between. CDR3: CSVRRGLTGSYEQFF. The CDR3 region has the DNA TGCAGCGTTCGCAGGGGCCTAACGGGATCCTACGAGCAGTTCTTC.

This chain links TRBV7-6 with TRBJ2-1; the D gene is possibly TRBD2 (6 bases). Looked up from germline, CDR1 is SGHVS and CDR2 is FNYEAQ. The CDR3 has 14 amino acids. V shed 3 bases and J shed 15 bases, with 21 bases lying between them. Here the CDR3 DNA reads TGTGCCAGCAGCTTCCTCGGGGGATCTGGGGAATTGTTCTTC. Translating gives CASSFLGGSGELFF.

The chain recombines TRBV15 with TRBJ2-1, with 9 bases that match TRBD2. The CDR3 totals 16 residues. Germline V lookup: CDR1 LNHNV, CDR2 YYDKDF (reference sequence). V shed 2 bases and J 5 bases; nucleotides not matched to a gene: 7. Here the CDR3 reads CATSRQLAGTHNEQFF. CDR3 DNA sequence: TGTGCCACCAGCAGACAGCTAGCGGGGACACACAATGAGCAGTTCTTC.

This clonotype has more than one count but fewer than ten. The chain joins TRBV7-6 to TRBJ2-1, with D perhaps matching TRBD1 (6 bases). Trimming stripped 5 bases from V and 6 bases from J, with 14 bases between. This CDR3 contains 14 residues. The germline gives CDR1 SGHVS, CDR2 FNYEAQ. DNA of the CDR3: TGTGCCAGCAGCGGACAGCTCCTCGGCAATGAGCAGTTCTTC. Its protein is CASSGQLLGNEQFF.

This clonotype was seen once. The rearrangement joins TRBV20-1 to TRBJ1-5; no clear D. Germline V CDR1 and CDR2: DFQATT, SNEGSKA (reference sequence). The V end lost 2 bases, the J end lost 1 base, and 12 bases lay between the germline ends. The CDR3 has 15 amino acids. The CDR3 DNA follows: TGCAGTGCTAGATTGATAAGTAGGAGCAATCAGCCCCAGCATTTT. Residues: CSARLISRSNQPQHF.

Comments on this clonotype: The germline gene is not matched at one end of the junction; a read error may be the cause. The chain carries TRBV9 and TRBJ1-1; D not resolved. The CDR3 sequence is 14 residues long. Germline V gene lookup returns CDR1 SGDLS and CDR2 YYNGEE. In DNA form, the CDR3 reads TGTGCCAGCGGCGTCGTCCCAGATAACACTGAAGCTTTCTTT. This sequence encodes CASGVVPDNTEAFF.

The V gene is TRBV6-5, the J gene TRBJ2-1; 12 bases map to TRBD1. The CDR3 length is 16 residues. V lost 6 bases to trimming and J lost 3 bases; unmatched junction nucleotides: 6. Germline V gene lookup returns CDR1 MNHEY and CDR2 SVGAGI. CDR3 DNA: TGTGCCAGCAGCTGGGGGACAGGGGGCTTCTACAATGAGCAGTTCTTC. Amino acid sequence: CASSWGTGGFYNEQFF.

For this clonotype: This may be a read error, as it is one base from a much larger clone. The genes are TRBV12-3 or TRBV12-4 and TRBJ2-5, with D uncertain. The CDR3 is 12 amino acids. Trimming took 6 bases from V and 5 from J, leaving 10 bases between them. CDR3 amino acids: CASRRPRETQYF. The CDR3 nucleotides read TGTGCCAGCAGAAGGCCGCGGGAGACCCAGTACTTC.

The chain uses TRBV10-3 and TRBJ1-6; no firm D call. CDR1 is ENHRY, CDR2 SYGVKD, per germline. V was pared by 6 bases and J by 9 bases, with 15 bases between. The CDR3 spans 14 residues. CDR3 amino acids: CAIRAEVDSSPLHF. The CDR3 nucleotides are TGTGCCATCAGAGCCGAGGTGGATAGTTCACCCCTCCACTTT.